The source of this T cell receptor beta chain is a study of CD8+ T cells in alopecia areata. Details on this clone: Its antigen is not identified.

Germline V gene data show CDR1 as MDHEN and CDR2 as SYDVKM. This CDR3 region has 12 residues. Deletions cut 5 bases from V and 2 bases from J, with 4 bases between. Whole-study results and caveats: Normal skin contains resident alphabeta T cells, and these are also sequenced in scalp samples. Patients shared TCRs less clearly than mice did, possibly for HLA-related reasons. Lesional tissue from the scalp (especially in alopecia totalis/universalis) showed higher clonality than normal scalp.

After isolation, RNA underwent reverse transcription to generate cDNA as the sequencing template. The protocol was immunoSEQ multiplex PCR, while the TCRdb copy is restricted to in-frame clones and leaves out a portion. Seen here are about 82,000 clones, roughly half observed once, and the top ten hold about 6%. Separation by sorting yielded CD4+ and CD8+ T cells from PBMCs. This TCR derives from a human donor with alopecia areata. This sequence joins TRBV28 and TRBJ1-5, with D uncertain. The sequenced sample consisted of NKG2D-high CD8+ T cells sorted from blood. The CDR3 sequence is CASSAGNQPQHF. CDR3 nucleotide sequence: TGTGCCAGCAGTGCGGGCAATCAGCCCCAGCATTTT.